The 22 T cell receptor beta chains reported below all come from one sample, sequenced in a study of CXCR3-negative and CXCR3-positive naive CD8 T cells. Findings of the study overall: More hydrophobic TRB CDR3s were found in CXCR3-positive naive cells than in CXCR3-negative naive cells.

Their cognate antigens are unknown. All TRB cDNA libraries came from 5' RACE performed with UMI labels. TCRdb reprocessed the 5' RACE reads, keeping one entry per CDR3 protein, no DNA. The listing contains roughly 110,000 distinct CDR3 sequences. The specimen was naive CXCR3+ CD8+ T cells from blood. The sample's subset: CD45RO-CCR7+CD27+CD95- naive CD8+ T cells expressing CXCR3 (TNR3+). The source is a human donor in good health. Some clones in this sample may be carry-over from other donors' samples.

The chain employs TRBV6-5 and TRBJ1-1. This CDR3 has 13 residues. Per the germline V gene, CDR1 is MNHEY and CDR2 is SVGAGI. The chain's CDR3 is CASRSEGITEAFF.

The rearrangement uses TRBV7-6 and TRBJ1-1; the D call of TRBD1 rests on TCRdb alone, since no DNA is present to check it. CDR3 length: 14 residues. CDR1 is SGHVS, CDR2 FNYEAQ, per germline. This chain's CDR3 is CASSLAGGGTEAFF.

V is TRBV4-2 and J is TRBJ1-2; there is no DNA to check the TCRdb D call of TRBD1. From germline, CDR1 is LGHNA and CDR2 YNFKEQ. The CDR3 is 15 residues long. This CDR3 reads CASSQERGLYYGYTF.

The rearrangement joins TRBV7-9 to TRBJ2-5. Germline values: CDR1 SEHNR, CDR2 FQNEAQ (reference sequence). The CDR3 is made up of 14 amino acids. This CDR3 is CASSSSLVLKTQYF.

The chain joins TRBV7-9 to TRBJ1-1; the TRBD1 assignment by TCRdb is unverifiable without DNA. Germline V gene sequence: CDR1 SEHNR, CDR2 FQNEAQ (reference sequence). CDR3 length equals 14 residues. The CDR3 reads CASTPDSLNTEAFF.

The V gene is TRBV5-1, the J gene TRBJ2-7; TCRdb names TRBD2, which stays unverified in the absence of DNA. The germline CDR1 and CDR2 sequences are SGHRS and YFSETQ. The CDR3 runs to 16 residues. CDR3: CASSPEGGGRSYEQYF.

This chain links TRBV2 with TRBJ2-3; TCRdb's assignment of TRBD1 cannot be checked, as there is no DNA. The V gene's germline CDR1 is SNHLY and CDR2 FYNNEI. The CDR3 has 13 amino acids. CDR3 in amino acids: CASSPSGGDTQYF. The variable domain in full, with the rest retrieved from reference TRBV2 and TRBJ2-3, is EPEVTQTPSHQVTQMGQEVILRCVPISNHLYFYWYRQILGQKVEFLVSFYNNEISEKSEIFDDQFSVERPDGSNFTLKIRSTKLEDSAMYFCASSPSGGDTQYFGPGTRLTVL.

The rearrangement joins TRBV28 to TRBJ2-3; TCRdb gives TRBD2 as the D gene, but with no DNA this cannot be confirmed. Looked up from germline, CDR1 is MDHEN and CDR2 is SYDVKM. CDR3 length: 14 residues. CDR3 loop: CASSLVLAGDTQYF.

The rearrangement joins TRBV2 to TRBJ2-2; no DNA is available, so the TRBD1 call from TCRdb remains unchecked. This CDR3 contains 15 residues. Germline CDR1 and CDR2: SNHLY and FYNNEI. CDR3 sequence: CASSAQGGRPGELFF.

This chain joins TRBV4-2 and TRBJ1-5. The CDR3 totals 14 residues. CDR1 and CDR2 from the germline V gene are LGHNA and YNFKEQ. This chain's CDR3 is CASSIGELDQPQHF.

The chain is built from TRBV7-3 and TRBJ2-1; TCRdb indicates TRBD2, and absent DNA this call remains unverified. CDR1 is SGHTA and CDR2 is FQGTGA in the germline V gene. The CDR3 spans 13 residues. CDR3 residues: CASRGLAEVEQFF.

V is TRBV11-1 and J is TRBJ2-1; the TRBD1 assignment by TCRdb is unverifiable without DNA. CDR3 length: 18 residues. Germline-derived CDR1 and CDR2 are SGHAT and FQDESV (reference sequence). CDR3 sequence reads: CASSPSPGTDSSYNEQFF.

CDR3 protein: CASSLGDGTYEQYF. The chain has TRBV5-1 and TRBJ2-7; TCRdb indicates TRBD1, and absent DNA this call remains unverified. This CDR3 is 14 amino acids long. Per the germline V gene, CDR1 is SGHRS and CDR2 is YFSETQ.

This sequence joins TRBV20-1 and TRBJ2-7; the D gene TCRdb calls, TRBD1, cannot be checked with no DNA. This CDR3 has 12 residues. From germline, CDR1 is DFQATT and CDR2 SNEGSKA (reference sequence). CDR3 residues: CSAEISGSEQYF.

CDR3 residues: CASSIAQSNTEAFF. The chain combines TRBV19 with TRBJ1-1. The CDR3 sequence is 14 residues long. Germline CDR1 and CDR2: LNHDA and SQIVND (reference sequence).

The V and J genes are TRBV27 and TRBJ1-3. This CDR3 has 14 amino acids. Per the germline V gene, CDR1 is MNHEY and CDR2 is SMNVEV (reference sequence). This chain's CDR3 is CASSKEGTGNTIYF.

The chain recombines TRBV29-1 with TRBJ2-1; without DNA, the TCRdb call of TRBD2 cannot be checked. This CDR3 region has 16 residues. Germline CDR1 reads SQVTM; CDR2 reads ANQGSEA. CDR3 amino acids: CSVVLAGASSYNEQFF.

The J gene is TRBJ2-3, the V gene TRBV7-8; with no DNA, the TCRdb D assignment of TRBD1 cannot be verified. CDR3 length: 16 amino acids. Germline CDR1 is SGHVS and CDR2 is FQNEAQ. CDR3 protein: CASSFTWGASTDTQYF.

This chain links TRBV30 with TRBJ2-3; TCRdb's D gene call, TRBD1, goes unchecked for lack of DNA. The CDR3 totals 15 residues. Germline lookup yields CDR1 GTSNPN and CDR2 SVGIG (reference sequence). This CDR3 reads CAWRVGLTQGDTQYF.

CDR3 in amino acids: CSVELGVLPDTQYF. This rearrangement joins TRBV29-1 to TRBJ2-3; the D call of TRBD1 rests on TCRdb alone, since no DNA is present to check it. Germline CDR1 is SQVTM and CDR2 is ANQGSEA. The CDR3 consists of 14 residues.

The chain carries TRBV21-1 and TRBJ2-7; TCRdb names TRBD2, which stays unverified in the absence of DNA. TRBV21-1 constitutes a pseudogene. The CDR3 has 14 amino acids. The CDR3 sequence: CASSTLGHSYEQYF.

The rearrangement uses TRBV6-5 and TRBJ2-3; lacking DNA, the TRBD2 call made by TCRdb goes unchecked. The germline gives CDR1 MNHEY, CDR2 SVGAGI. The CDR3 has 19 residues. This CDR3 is CASSYSRDTLGGSTDTQYF.